This T cell receptor beta chain was profiled in a study of identical twins. Findings and limits, study-wide: Fewer insertions marked abundant cord blood beta clonotypes; young adult naive trended weakly, memory not at all. Invariant cells of the MAIT and iNKT types might have partly distorted the zero-insertion analyses. Among out-of-frame alpha sequences shared by twins, low generation probability occurred in excess.

This clonotype was seen more than once but under ten times. Its antigen is undetermined. Every one of the donors was a healthy Caucasian. Each CDR3 protein is one row after TCRdb ran MiXCR on the 5' RACE reads. The table lists fewer than 250,000 distinct CDR3 sequences, about a tenth of them singletons. From germline, CDR1 is SNHLY and CDR2 FYNNEI. This CDR3 contains 12 residues. Trimming took off 8 bases at V and 2 bases at J, with 8 bases between the two ends. This sequence joins TRBV2 and TRBJ2-3, with D unclear. This receptor was taken from a woman under 30 in good health. The sequenced sample consisted of memory (CD45RO+) T cells sorted from blood. CDR3 sequence reads: CASGIATDTQYF. The CDR3, as DNA: TGTGCCAGCGGAATCGCCACAGATACGCAGTATTTT.